Reported below is one T cell receptor beta chain. V was trimmed by 0 bases and J by 4 bases, leaving 13 bases between them. CDR1 is SEHNR, CDR2 FQNEAQ, per germline (reference sequence). The CDR3 sequence is 15 residues long. This record comes from a study of blood T cell repertoires in COVID-19. The protocol was immunoSEQ multiplex PCR, while the TCRdb copy is restricted to in-frame clones and leaves out a portion. Of more than 300,000 clones listed, approximately 87% are singletons. Sample: peripheral blood. This receptor was obtained from a woman aged 25 to 39 with COVID-19, enrolled during active disease. The chain carries TRBV7-9 and TRBJ2-7; D is unresolved. CDR3 in DNA: TGTGCCAGCAGCTTAGCCGAGGAGCACGGGTACGAGCAGTACTTC. Its protein product is CASSLAEEHGYEQYF.